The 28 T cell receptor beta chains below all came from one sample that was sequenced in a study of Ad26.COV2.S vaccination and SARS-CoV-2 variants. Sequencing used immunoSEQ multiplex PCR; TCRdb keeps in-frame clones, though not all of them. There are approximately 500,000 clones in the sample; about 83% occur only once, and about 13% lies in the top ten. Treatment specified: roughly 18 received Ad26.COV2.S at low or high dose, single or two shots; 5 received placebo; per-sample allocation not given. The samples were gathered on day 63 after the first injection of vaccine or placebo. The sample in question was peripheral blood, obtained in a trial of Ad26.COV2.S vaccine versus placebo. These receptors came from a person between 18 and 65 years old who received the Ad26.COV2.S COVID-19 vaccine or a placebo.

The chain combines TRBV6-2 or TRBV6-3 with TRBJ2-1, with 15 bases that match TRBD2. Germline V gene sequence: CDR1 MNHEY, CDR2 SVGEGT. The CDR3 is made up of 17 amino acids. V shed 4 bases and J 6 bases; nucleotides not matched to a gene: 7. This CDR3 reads CASSSRGTSGRINEQFF. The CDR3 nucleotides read TGTGCCAGCAGTTCGAGGGGGACTAGCGGGAGGATCAATGAGCAGTTCTTC.

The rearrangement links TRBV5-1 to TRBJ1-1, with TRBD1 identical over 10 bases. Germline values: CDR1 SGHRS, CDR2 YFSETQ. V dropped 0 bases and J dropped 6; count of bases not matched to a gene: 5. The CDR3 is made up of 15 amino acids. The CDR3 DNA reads TGCGCCAGCAGCTTGGAGGGACAGGGGCACTCTGAAGCTTTCTTT. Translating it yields CASSLEGQGHSEAFF.

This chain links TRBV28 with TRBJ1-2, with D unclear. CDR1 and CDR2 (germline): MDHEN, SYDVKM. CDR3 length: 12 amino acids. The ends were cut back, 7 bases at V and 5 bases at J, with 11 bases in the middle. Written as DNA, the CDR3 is TGTGCCAGCAAACCTCCCCAATATGGCTACACCTTC. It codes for CASKPPQYGYTF.

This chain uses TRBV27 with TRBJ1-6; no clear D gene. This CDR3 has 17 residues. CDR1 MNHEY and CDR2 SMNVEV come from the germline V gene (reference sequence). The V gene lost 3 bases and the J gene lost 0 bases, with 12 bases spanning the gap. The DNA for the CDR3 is TGTGCCAGCAGTTTCATGGCAGGAGGCTCCTATAATTCACCCCTCCACTTT. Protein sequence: CASSFMAGGSYNSPLHF.

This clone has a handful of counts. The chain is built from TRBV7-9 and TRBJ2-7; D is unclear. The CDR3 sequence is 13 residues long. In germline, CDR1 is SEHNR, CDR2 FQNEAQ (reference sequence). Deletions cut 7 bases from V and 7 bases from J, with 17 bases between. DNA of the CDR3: TGTGCCAGCACTCACCTTGGAAGGTCGGAGCAGTACTTC. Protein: CASTHLGRSEQYF.

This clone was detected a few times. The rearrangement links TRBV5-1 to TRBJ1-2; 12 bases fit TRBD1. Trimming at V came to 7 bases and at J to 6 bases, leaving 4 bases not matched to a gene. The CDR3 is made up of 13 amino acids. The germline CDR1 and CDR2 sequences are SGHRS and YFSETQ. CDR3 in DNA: TGCGCCAGCGGGGACAGGGGGCGTGATGGCTACACCTTC. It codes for CASGDRGRDGYTF. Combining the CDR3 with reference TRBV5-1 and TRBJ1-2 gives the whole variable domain KAGVTQTPRYLIKTRGQQVTLSCSPISGHRSVSWYQQTPGQGLQFLFEYFSETQRNKGNFPGRFSGRQFSNSRSEMNVSTLELGDSALYLCASGDRGRDGYTFGSGTRLTVV.

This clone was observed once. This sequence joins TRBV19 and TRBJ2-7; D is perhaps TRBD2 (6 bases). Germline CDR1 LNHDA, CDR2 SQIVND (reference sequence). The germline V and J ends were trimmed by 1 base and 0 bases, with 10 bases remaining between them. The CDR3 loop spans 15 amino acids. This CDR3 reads CASSIASALSYEQYF. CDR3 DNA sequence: TGTGCCAGTAGTATAGCTAGCGCCCTCTCCTACGAGCAGTACTTC. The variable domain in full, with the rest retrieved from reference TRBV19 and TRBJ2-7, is DGGITQSPKYLFRKEGQNVTLSCEQNLNHDAMYWYRQDPGQGLRLIYYSQIVNDFQKGDIAEGYSVSREKKESFPLTVTSAQKNPTAFYLCASSIASALSYEQYFGPGTRLTVT.

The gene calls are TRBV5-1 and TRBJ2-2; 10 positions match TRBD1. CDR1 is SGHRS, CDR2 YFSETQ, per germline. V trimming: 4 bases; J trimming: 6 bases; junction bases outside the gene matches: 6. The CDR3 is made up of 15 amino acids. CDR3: CASSRDRGGSGELFF. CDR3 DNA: TGCGCCAGCAGCCGGGACAGGGGAGGGTCCGGGGAGCTGTTTTTT.

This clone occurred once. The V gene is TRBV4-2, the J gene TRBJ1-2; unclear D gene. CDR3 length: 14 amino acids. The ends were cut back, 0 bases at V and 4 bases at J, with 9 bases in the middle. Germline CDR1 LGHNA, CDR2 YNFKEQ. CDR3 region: CASSQDLGSYGYTF. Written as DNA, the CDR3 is TGTGCCAGCAGCCAAGATCTAGGGTCCTATGGCTACACCTTC.

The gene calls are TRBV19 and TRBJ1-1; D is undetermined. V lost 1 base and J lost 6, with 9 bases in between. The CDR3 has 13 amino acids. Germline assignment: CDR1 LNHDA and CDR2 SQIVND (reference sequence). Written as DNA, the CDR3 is TGTGCCAGTAGTATAGCCATGAGCGCTGAAGCTTTCTTT. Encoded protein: CASSIAMSAEAFF.

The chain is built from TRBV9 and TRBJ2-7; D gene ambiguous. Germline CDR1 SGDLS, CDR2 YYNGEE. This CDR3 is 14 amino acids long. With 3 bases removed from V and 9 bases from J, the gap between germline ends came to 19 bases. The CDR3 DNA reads TGTGCCAGCAGCGACAGTGGCAGCGCTCCTGTGCAGTACTTC. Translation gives CASSDSGSAPVQYF.

The CDR3 nucleotides are TGTGCCTGGAGTGATAATTTGGGCACTGAAGCTTTCTTT. Amino acid sequence: CAWSDNLGTEAFF. This chain uses TRBV30 with TRBJ1-1; no clear D gene. Looked up from germline, CDR1 is GTSNPN and CDR2 is SVGIG (reference sequence). V was pared by 1 base and J by 4 bases, with 10 bases between. This CDR3 is 13 amino acids long.

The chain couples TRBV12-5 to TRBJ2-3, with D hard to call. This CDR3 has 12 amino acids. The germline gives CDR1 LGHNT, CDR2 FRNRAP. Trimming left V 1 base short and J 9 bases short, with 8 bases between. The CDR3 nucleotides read TGTGCTAGTGGTTTGGGGGCGGAGACGCAGTATTTT. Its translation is CASGLGAETQYF.

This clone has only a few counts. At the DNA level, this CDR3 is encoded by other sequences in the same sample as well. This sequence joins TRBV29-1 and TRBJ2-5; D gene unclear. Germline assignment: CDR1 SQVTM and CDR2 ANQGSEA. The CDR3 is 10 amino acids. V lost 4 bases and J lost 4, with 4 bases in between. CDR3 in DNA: TGCAGCGTTGGAGGAGAGACCCAGTACTTC. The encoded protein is CSVGGETQYF. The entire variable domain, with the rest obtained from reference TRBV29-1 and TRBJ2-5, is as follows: SAVISQKPSRDICQRGTSLTIQCQVDSQVTMMFWYRQQPGQSLTLIATANQGSEATYESGFVIDKFPISRPNLTFSTLTVSNMSPEDSSIYLCSVGGETQYFGPGTRLLVL.

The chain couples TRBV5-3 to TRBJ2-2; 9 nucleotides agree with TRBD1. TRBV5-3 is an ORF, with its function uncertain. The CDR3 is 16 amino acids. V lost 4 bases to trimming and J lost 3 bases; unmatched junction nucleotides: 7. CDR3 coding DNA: TGTGCCAGAAGCGGAGGGGACAGGGCGTACACCGGGGAGCTGTTTTTT. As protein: CARSGGDRAYTGELFF.

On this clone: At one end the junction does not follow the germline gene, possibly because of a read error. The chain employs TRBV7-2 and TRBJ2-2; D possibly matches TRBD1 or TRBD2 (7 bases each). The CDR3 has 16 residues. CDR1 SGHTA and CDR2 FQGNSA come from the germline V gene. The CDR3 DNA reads TGTGCCTGCAGCCCAGGGGGAGGGGGGAACACCGGGGAGCTGTTTTTT. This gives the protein CACSPGGGGNTGELFF.

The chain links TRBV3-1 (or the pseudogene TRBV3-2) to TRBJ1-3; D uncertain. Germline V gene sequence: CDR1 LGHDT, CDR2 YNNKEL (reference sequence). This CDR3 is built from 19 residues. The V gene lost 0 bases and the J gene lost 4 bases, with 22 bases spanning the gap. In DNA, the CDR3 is TGTGCCAGCAGCCAAGAATCCCCCCGTAGGCCAACTACCGGAAACACCATATATTTT. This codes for CASSQESPRRPTTGNTIYF.

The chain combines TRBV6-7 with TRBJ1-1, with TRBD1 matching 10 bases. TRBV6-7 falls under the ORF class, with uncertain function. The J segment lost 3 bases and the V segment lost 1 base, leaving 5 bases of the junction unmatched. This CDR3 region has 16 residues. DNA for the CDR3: TGTGCCAGCAGTTACTGGACAGGGGGTAGGGACACTGAAGCTTTCTTT. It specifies CASSYWTGGRDTEAFF.

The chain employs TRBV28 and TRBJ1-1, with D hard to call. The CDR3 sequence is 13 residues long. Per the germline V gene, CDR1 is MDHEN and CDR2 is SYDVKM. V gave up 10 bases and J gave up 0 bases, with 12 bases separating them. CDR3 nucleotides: TGTGCCACCACACGGAAAATGAACACTGAAGCTTTCTTT. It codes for CATTRKMNTEAFF. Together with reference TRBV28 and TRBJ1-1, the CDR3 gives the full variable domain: DVKVTQSSRYLVKRTGEKVFLECVQDMDHENMFWYRQDPGLGLRLIYFSYDVKMKEKGDIPEGYSVSREKKERFSLILESASTNQTSMYLCATTRKMNTEAFFGQGTRLTVV.

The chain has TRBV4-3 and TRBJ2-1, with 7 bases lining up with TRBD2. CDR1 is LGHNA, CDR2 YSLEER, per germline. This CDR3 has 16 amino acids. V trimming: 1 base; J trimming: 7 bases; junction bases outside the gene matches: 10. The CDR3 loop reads CASSQGASGGRNEQFF. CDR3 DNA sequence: TGCGCCAGCAGCCAAGGGGCTAGCGGAGGCAGGAATGAGCAGTTCTTC.

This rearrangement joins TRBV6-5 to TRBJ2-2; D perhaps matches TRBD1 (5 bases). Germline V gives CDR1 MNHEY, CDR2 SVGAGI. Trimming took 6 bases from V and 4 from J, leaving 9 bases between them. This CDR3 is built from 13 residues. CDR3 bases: TGTGCCAGCAGCCGCGACAGCACCGGGGAGCTGTTTTTT. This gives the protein CASSRDSTGELFF.

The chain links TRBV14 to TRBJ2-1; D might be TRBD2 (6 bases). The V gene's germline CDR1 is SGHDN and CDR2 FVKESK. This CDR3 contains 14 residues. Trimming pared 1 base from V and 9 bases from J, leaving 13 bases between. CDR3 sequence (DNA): TGTGCCAGCAGCCAAGCCAGACTAGTTGGTGAGCAGTTCTTC. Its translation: CASSQARLVGEQFF.

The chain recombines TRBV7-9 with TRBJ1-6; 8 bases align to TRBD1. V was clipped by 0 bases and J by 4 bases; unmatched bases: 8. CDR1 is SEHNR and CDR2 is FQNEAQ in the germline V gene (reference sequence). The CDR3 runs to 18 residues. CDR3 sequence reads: CASSLALGTGDYNSPLHF. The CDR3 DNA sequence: TGTGCCAGCAGCTTAGCGCTGGGGACAGGAGATTATAATTCACCCCTCCACTTT.

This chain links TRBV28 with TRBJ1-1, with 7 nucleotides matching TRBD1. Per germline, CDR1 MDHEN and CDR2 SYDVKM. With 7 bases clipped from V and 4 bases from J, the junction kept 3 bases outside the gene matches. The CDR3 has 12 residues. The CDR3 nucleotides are TGTGCCAGCACGACAGGGATCACTGAAGCTTTCTTT. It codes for CASTTGITEAFF.

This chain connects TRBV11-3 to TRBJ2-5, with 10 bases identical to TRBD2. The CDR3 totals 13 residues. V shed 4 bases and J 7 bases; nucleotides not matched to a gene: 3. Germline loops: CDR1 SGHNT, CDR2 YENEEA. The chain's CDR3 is CASSSIAGGTQYF. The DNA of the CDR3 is TGTGCCAGCAGCTCAATAGCGGGAGGGACCCAGTACTTC.

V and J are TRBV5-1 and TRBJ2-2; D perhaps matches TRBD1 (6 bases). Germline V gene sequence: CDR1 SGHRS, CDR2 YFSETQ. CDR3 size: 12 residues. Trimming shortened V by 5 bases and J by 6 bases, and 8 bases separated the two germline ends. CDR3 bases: TGCGCCAGCAGACCAGGGGCCGGGGAGCTGTTTTTT. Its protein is CASRPGAGELFF.

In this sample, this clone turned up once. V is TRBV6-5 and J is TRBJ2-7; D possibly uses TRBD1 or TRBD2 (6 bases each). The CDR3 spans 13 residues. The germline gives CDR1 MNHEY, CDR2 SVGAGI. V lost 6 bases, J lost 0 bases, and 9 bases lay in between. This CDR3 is CASRQGLSYEQYF. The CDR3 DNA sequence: TGTGCCAGCAGACAGGGACTCTCCTACGAGCAGTACTTC.

The CDR3 coding sequence is TGTGCCAGCAGCCCAGAGGGACGGACTGGAAACACCATATATTTT. Its translation: CASSPEGRTGNTIYF. This chain joins TRBV7-3 and TRBJ1-3, with D perhaps matching TRBD1 (5 bases). CDR3 length equals 15 residues. The V gene lost 5 bases and the J gene lost 2 bases, with 13 bases spanning the gap. Germline CDR1 and CDR2: SGHTA and FQGTGA.